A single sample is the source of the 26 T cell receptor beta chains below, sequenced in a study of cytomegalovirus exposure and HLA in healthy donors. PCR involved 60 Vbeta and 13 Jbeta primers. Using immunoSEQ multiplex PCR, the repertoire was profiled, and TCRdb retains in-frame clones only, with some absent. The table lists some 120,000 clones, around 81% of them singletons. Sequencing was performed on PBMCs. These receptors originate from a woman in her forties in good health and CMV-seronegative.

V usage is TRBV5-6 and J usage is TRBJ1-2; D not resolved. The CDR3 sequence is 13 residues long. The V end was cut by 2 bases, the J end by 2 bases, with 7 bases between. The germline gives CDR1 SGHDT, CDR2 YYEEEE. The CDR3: CASSFGGNYGYTF. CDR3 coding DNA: TGTGCCAGCAGCTTTGGAGGAAACTATGGCTACACCTTC.

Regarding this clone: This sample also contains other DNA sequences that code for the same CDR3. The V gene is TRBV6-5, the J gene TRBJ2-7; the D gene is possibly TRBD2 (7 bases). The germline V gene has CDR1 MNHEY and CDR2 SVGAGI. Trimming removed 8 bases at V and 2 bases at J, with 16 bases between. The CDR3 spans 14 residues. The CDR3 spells CASGVGGATYEQYF. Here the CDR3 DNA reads TGTGCCAGCGGTGTAGGGGGGGCAACCTACGAGCAGTACTTC.

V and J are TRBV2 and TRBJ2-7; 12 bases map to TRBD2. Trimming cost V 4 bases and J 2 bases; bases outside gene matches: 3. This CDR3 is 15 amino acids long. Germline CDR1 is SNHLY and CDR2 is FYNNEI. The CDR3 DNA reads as TGTGCCAGCAGTGCACTAGCGGGGGGCCCCTACGAGCAGTACTTC. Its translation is CASSALAGGPYEQYF.

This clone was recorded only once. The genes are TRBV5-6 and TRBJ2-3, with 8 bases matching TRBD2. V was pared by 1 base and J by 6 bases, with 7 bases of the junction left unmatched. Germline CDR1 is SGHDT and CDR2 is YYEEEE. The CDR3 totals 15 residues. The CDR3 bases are TGTGCCAGCAGCTTGCGGGGGGGACCGAGGGATACGCAGTATTTT. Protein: CASSLRGGPRDTQYF.

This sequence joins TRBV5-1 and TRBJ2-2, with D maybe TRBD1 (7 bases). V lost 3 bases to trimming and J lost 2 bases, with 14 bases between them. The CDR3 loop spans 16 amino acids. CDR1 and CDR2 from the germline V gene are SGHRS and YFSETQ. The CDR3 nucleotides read TGCGCCAGCAGCTCGGGAGACAGGGAAAACACCGGGGAGCTGTTTTTT. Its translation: CASSSGDRENTGELFF.

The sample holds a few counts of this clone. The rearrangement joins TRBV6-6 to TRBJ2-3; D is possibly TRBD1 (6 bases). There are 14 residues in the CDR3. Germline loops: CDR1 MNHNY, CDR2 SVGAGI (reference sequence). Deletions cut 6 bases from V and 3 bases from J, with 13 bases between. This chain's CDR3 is CASRQGLGTDTQYF. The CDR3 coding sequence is TGTGCCAGCAGACAGGGTCTAGGTACAGATACGCAGTATTTT.

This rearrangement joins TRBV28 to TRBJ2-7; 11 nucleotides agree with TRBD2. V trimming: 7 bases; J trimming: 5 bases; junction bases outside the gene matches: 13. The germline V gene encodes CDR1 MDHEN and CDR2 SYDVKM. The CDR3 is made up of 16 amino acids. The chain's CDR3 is CASMGALSGRANEQYF. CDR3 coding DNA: TGTGCCAGCATGGGGGCTCTTAGCGGGAGGGCAAACGAGCAGTACTTC. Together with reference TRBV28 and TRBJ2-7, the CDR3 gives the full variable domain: DVKVTQSSRYLVKRTGEKVFLECVQDMDHENMFWYRQDPGLGLRLIYFSYDVKMKEKGDIPEGYSVSREKKERFSLILESASTNQTSMYLCASMGALSGRANEQYFGPGTRLTVT.

DNA of the CDR3: TGCGCCAGCAGCCCACGACTAGCGGGGGACACAGATACGCAGTATTTT. Its protein is CASSPRLAGDTDTQYF. V and J are TRBV4-1 and TRBJ2-3; 12 positions match TRBD2. Per the germline V gene, CDR1 is MGHRA and CDR2 is YSYEKL. The CDR3 covers 16 residues. The trim removed 4 bases at V and 2 bases at J, leaving 4 bases unmatched.

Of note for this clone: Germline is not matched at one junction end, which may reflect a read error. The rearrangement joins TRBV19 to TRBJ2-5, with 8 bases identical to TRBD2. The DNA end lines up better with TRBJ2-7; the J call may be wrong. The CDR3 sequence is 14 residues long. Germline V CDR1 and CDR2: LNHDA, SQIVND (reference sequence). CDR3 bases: TGTGCCAGTAGTCTAAGGACTAGCTCCCACGAGCAGTACTTC. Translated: CASSLRTSSHEQYF.

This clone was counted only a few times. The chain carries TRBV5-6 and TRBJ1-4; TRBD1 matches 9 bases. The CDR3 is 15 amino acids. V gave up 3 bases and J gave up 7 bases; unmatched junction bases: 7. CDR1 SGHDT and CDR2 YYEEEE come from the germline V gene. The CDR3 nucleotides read TGTGCCAGCAGCTACAGGACAGGGGCTACTGAAAAACTGTTTTTT. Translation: CASSYRTGATEKLFF. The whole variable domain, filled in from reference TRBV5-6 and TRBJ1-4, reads DAGVTQSPTHLIKTRGQQVTLRCSPKSGHDTVSWYQQALGQGPQFIFQYYEEEERQRGNFPDRFSGHQFPNYSSELNVNALLLGDSALYLCASSYRTGATEKLFFGSGTQLSVL.

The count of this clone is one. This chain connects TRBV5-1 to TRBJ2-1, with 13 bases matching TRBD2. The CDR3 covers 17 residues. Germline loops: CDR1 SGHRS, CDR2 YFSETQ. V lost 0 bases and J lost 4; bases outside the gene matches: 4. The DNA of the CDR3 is TGCGCCAGCAGCTTGGGGGCGACTAGCGGGGGGTACAATGAGCAGTTCTTC. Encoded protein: CASSLGATSGGYNEQFF.

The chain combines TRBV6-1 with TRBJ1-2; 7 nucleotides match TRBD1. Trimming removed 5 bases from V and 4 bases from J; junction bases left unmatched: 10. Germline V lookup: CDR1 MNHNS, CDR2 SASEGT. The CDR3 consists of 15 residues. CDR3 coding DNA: TGTGCCAGCAGTTCTTCCGGGACAGCGACCTATGGCTACACCTTC. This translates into CASSSSGTATYGYTF.

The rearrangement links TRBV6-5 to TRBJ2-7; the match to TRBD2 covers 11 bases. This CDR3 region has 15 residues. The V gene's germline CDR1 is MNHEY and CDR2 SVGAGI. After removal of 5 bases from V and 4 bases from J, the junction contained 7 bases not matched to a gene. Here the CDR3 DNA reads TGTGCCAGCAGTCCCCGGACTAGCGGGCTTTACGAGCAGTACTTC. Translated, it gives CASSPRTSGLYEQYF.

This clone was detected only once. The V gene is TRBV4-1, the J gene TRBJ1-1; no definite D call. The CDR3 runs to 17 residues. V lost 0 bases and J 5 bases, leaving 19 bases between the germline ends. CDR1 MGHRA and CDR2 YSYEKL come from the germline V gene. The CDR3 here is CASSQDEGRRERTEAFF. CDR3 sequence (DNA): TGCGCCAGCAGCCAAGATGAGGGTAGGCGGGAGCGAACTGAAGCTTTCTTT.

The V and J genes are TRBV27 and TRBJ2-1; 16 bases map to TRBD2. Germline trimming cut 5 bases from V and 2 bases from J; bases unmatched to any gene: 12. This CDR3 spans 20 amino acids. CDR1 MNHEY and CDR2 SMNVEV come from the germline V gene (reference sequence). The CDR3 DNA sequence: TGTGCCAGCAGTCACAAACCGGGACTAGCGGGGGGGCTGACCTACAATGAGCAGTTCTTC. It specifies CASSHKPGLAGGLTYNEQFF.

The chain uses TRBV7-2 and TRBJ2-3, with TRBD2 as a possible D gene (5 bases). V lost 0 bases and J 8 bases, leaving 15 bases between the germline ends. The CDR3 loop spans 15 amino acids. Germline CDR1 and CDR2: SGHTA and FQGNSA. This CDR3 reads CASSLAGLDHGTQYF. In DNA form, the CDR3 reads TGTGCCAGCAGCTTAGCTGGACTGGACCATGGTACGCAGTATTTT. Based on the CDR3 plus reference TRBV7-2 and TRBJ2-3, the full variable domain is GAGVSQSPSNKVTEKGKDVELRCDPISGHTALYWYRQSLGQGLEFLIYFQGNSAPDKSGLPSDRFSAERTGGSVSTLTIQRTQQEDSAVYLCASSLAGLDHGTQYFGPGTRLTVL.

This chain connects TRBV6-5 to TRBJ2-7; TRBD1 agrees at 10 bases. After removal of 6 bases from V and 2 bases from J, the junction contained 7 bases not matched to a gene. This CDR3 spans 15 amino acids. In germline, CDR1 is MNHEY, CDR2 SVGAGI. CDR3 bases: TGTGCCAGCAGAAAGAAGACAGGGGGCCCCTACGAGCAGTACTTC. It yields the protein CASRKKTGGPYEQYF.

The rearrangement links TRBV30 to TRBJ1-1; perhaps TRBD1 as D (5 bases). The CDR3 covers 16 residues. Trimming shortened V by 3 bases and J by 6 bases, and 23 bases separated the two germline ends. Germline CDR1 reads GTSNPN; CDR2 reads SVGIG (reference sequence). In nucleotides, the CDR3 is TGTGCCTGGAGCAAGGGGCAGGGCTCGGGTGTCCCTGAAGCTTTCTTT. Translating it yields CAWSKGQGSGVPEAFF.

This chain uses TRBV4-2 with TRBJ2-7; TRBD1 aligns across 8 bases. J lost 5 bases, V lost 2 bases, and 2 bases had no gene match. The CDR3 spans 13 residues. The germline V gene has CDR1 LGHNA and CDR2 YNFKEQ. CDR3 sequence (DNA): TGTGCCAGCAGCCAACGGACAGGGAACGAGCAGTACTTC. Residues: CASSQRTGNEQYF.

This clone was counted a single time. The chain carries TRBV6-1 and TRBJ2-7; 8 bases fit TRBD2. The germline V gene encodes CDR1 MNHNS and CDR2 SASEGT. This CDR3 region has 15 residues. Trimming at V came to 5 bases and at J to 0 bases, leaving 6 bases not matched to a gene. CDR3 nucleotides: TGTGCCAGCAGTTTTTCCGGGACTAGCTCCTACGAGCAGTACTTC. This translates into CASSFSGTSSYEQYF.

DNA for the CDR3: TGTGCCAGCAGTTACGCCGGAGGTTTGGAGGCCCAGTACTTC. It specifies CASSYAGGLEAQYF. The chain has TRBV6-6 and TRBJ2-5, with TRBD2 as a possible D gene (5 bases). The V gene's germline CDR1 is MNHNY and CDR2 SVGAGI (reference sequence). The CDR3 has 14 amino acids. V lost 2 bases to trimming and J lost 9 bases, with 16 bases between them.

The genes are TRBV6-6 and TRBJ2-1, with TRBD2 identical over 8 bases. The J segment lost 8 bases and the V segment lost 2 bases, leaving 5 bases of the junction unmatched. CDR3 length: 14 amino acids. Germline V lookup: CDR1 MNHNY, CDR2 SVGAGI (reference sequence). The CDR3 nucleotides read TGTGCCAGCAGTTACGGCCGGGAGGGCGATGAGCAGTTCTTC. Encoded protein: CASSYGREGDEQFF.

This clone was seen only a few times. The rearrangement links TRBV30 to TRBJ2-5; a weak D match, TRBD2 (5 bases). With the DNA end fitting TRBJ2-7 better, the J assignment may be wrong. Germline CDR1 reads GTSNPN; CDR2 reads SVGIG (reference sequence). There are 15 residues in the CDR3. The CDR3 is CAWKQRTYSNYEQYF. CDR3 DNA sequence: TGTGCCTGGAAGCAGCGGACTTACAGTAACTACGAGCAGTACTTC.

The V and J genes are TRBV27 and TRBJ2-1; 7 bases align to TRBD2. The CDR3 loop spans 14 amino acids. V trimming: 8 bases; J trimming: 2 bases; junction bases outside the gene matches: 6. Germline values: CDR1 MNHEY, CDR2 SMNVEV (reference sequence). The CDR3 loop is CASHSGGPYNEQFF. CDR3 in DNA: TGTGCCAGCCATTCGGGGGGTCCCTACAATGAGCAGTTCTTC.

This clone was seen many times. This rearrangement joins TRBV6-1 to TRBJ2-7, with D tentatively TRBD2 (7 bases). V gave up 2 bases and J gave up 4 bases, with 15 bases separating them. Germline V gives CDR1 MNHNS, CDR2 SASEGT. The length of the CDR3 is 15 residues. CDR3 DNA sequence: TGTGCCAGCAGTGAACTGGCGGGGGCGAGTTACGAGCAGTACTTC. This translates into CASSELAGASYEQYF.

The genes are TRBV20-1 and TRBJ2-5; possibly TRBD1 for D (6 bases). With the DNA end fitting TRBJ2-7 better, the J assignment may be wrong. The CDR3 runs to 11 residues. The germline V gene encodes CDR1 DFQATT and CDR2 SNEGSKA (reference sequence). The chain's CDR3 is CSANQGYEQYF. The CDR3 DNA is TGCAGTGCTAACCAGGGGTACGAGCAGTACTTC.